This is a list of T cell receptor beta chains from one sample in a study of T cell responses to AZD1222 COVID-19 vaccine. The repertoire was sequenced with immunoSEQ multiplex PCR; TCRdb's copy has only in-frame clones and lacks some. The sample holds around 130,000 clones, about nine tenths seen once. Sequences were derived from peripheral blood, sampled 28 days after the second dose of the MenACWY control vaccine. The receptors were gathered from an adult who received the MenACWY meningococcal vaccine as a control. The CDR3 runs from the conserved cysteine through the conserved F or W. D genes are given only for firm matches.

v_gene,len,j_gene,d_gene,CDR3aa
TRBV5-4,16,TRBJ2-3,TRBD1,CASSHRQGRSTDTQYF
TRBV9,16,TRBJ1-2,TRBD1,CASSLTLTGTGYGYTF
TRBV20-1,14,TRBJ1-1,-,CSAIDRIMNTEAFF
TRBV7-6,16,TRBJ2-3,TRBD1,CASSSRTGSSTDTQYF
TRBV10-1,14,TRBJ2-2,-,CASSVGLYTGELFF
TRBV4-2,12,TRBJ2-2,-,CASSQLAGELFF
TRBV7-2,14,TRBJ1-6,-,CASSPRTYNSPLHF
TRBV7-9,16,TRBJ1-4,-,CASSLTGTATNEKLFF
TRBV19,13,TRBJ2-4,-,CASSKSKWNIQYF
TRBV9,15,TRBJ2-1,TRBD1,CASSVEQGVYNEQFF
TRBV5-1,16,TRBJ2-5,TRBD2,CASSPGLAAVQETQYF
TRBV6-2/TRBV6-3,14,TRBJ2-3,-,CASSYSGGTDTQYF
TRBV4-1,17,TRBJ1-1,-,CASSQDGAGWLNTEAFF
TRBV18,16,TRBJ2-5,TRBD1,CASSWSGTGKVETQYF
TRBV7-3,18,TRBJ2-6,-,CASSLNGRQSSGANVLTF
TRBV6-2/TRBV6-3,14,TRBJ1-1,-,CASSLRGKNTEAFF
TRBV12-3/TRBV12-4,13,TRBJ1-1,-,CASSLGGWTEAFF
TRBV6-6,13,TRBJ1-1,TRBD1,CASSRQGATEAFF
TRBV20-1,14,TRBJ2-7,-,CSASVSGSDYEQYF
TRBV25-1,16,TRBJ1-1,TRBD1,CASSEDIGRGITEAFF
TRBV28,16,TRBJ1-5,-,CASTLGGGESNQPQHF
TRBV5-6,14,TRBJ2-1,-,CASSLEPGYNEQFF
TRBV29-1,15,TRBJ1-1,TRBD1,CSVEDRSRGFAEAFF
TRBV19,15,TRBJ2-1,TRBD1,CASSPPGTGYNEQFF